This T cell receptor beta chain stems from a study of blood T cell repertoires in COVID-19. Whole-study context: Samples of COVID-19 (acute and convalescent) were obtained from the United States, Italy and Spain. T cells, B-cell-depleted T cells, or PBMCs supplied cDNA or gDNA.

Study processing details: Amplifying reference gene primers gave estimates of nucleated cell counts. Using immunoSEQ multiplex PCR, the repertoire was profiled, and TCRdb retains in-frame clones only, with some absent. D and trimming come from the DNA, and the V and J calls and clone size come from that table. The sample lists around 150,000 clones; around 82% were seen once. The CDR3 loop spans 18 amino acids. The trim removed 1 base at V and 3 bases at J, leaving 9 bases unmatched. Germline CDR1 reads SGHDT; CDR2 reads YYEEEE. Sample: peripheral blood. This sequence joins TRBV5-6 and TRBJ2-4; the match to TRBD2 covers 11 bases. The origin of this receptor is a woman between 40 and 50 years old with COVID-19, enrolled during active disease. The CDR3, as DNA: TGTGCCAGCAGCTTGTTCGGTCTAGCGGGAGGCTACAAAAACATTCAGTACTTC. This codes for CASSLFGLAGGYKNIQYF.